Listed below are T cell receptor beta chains from one sample, sequenced in a study of cytomegalovirus exposure and HLA in healthy donors. TCRdb's table, derived via immunoSEQ multiplex PCR, lists solely in-frame clones and lacks some. The data hold approximately 170,000 clones, with under 80% observed a single time. Sample: PBMCs. The receptor source for this set is a female donor in good health and CMV-seronegative. Each CDR3 is given with its conserved first and last residue. D genes are given only for firm matches. The size field is filled for only some rows; it gives once, few, many or a size class.

D	V	J	size	CDR3	DNA
NA	TRBV18	TRBJ1-1	NA	CASSLRGRVTEAFF	TGTGCCAGCTCTCTTAGAGGCAGGGTTACTGAAGCTTTCTTT
NA	TRBV7-2	TRBJ1-1	NA	CASSWGQRANTEAFF	TGTGCCAGCAGCTGGGGTCAGAGGGCGAACACTGAAGCTTTCTTT
NA	TRBV7-3	TRBJ2-2	NA	CASSSYSLGTGELFF	TGTGCCAGCAGCTCGTACTCGCTTGGCACCGGGGAGCTGTTTTTT
NA	TRBV19	TRBJ1-1	NA	CASSFQGMNTEAFF	TGTGCCAGTAGTTTCCAGGGGATGAACACTGAAGCTTTCTTT
NA	TRBV6-1	TRBJ2-3	few	CASSELRPGNTDTQYF	TGTGCCAGCAGTGAACTACGACCAGGGAACACAGATACGCAGTATTTT
NA	TRBV6-5	TRBJ1-1	NA	CASSRGAGRTEAFF	TGTGCCAGCAGCCGTGGTGCGGGACGGACTGAAGCTTTCTTT
NA	TRBV19	TRBJ1-5	NA	CASTPKVGGEAQPQHF	TGTGCCAGTACCCCGAAGGTCGGAGGGGAGGCTCAGCCCCAGCATTTT
NA	TRBV27	TRBJ1-1	NA	CASSFGSNTEAFF	TGTGCCAGCAGTTTCGGGTCTAACACTGAAGCTTTCTTT
NA	TRBV30	TRBJ1-1	NA	CAWSVQLDTEAFF	TGTGCCTGGAGTGTACAGCTCGACACTGAAGCTTTCTTT
NA	TRBV19	TRBJ2-3	NA	CASTQRVADTQYF	TGTGCCAGTACCCAACGGGTTGCGGATACGCAGTATTTT
TRBD1	TRBV7-6	TRBJ2-5	NA	CASSSSRDRARETQYF	TGTGCCAGCAGCTCATCACGGGACAGAGCGAGGGAGACCCAGTACTTC
NA	TRBV5-6	TRBJ2-6	NA	CASSFTASGANVLTF	TGTGCCAGCAGCTTTACAGCCTCTGGGGCCAACGTCCTGACTTTC
TRBD2	TRBV7-2	TRBJ2-7	once	CASSGRLAGAGEQYF	TGTGCCAGCTCGGGAAGACTAGCGGGAGCGGGTGAGCAGTACTTC
TRBD1	TRBV6-5	TRBJ1-2	NA	CAIGTQGASGYTF	TGTGCCATAGGGACTCAGGGGGCTTCTGGCTACACCTTC
NA	TRBV5-5	TRBJ2-1	NA	CASTRTLAGFSNEQFF	TGTGCCAGCACCCGCACCTTAGCAGGGTTCTCCAATGAGCAGTTCTTC
TRBD1	TRBV5-1	TRBJ2-3	few	CASSLIGTGSTDTQYF	TGCGCCAGCAGCTTGATCGGGACAGGTAGCACAGATACGCAGTATTTT
NA	TRBV2	TRBJ2-7	NA	CASSETYLRSYEQYF	TGTGCCAGCAGTGAAACGTACCTACGCTCCTACGAGCAGTACTTC
NA	TRBV28	TRBJ2-3	NA	CASSIQGGTDTQYF	TGTGCCAGCAGTATACAGGGAGGCACAGATACGCAGTATTTT
TRBD1	TRBV5-1	TRBJ1-4	NA	CASSLEQGAVEKLFF	TGCGCCAGCAGCCTCGAACAGGGGGCGGTTGAAAAACTGTTTTTT
TRBD1	TRBV10-3	TRBJ1-1	few	CAIRPGTGKAFF	TGTGCCATCAGGCCCGGGACAGGGAAAGCTTTCTTT
NA	TRBV25-1	TRBJ2-7	NA	CASSDLQGSSYEQYF	TGTGCCAGCAGTGACCTCCAGGGAAGCTCCTACGAGCAGTACTTC
TRBD1	TRBV5-1	TRBJ1-1	NA	CASSYFETGDTEAFF	TGCGCCAGCAGCTATTTTGAGACAGGGGACACTGAAGCTTTCTTT
NA	TRBV7-9	TRBJ1-5	NA	CASSLGGGGFDQPQHF	TGTGCCAGCAGCTTAGGAGGGGGGGGCTTTGATCAGCCCCAGCATTTT
NA	TRBV10-3	TRBJ2-2	NA	CAISQVLGGSNTGELFF	TGTGCCATCAGTCAGGTTTTAGGAGGGAGTAACACCGGGGAGCTGTTTTTT
TRBD1	TRBV9	TRBJ1-4	NA	CASSLTPGQGNEKLFF	TGTGCCAGCAGCCTCACACCGGGACAGGGTAATGAAAAACTGTTTTTT
NA	TRBV2	TRBJ1-3	NA	CASGGTGNTIYF	TGTGCCAGCGGGGGGACTGGAAACACCATATATTTT
TRBD2	TRBV7-3	TRBJ2-4	NA	CASSPGGGGKNIQYF	TGTGCCAGCAGCCCAGGCGGGGGGGGCAAAAACATTCAGTACTTC
NA	TRBV5-6	TRBJ2-6	NA	CASSLEGGGANVLTF	TGTGCCAGCAGCTTGGAAGGGGGTGGGGCCAACGTCCTGACTTTC
TRBD1	TRBV6-1	TRBJ1-6	few	CASSMDRAYNSPLHF	TGTGCCAGCAGTATGGACAGGGCATATAATTCACCCCTCCACTTT
TRBD2	TRBV11-2	TRBJ2-1	NA	CASSSSGGPYNEQFF	TGTGCCAGCAGCTCTAGCGGGGGGCCTTACAATGAGCAGTTCTTC
NA	TRBV2	TRBJ1-3	NA	CASSETDNSGNTIYF	TGTGCCAGCAGTGAAACGGACAACTCTGGAAACACCATATATTTT
NA	TRBV6-5	TRBJ2-7	NA	CASSPPGGPSYEQYF	TGTGCCAGCAGTCCCCCGGGGGGCCCCTCCTACGAGCAGTACTTC